These T cell receptor beta chains were read from a single sample in a study of T cell changes during pregnancy in multiple sclerosis. Libraries were prepared by immunoSEQ multiplex PCR; TCRdb keeps only in-frame clonotypes and omits some of them. Seen here are about 38,000 clones, 91% observed once, and the top ten hold approximately 6.1%. The sequencing here drew on CD8+ T cells from peripheral blood mononuclear cells, taken in the second trimester of pregnancy. These receptors originate from a female donor with multiple sclerosis, enrolled in a pregnancy study. The CDR3 runs from the conserved cysteine through the conserved F or W. D genes are given only for firm matches. Clone size appears in some rows only: once, few, many, or a class for an expanded clone.

J	D	V	size	DNA	CDR3
TRBJ1-2	TRBD1	TRBV2	.	TGTGCCAGCAGTGAGGGACAGGGTTGGTATGGCTACACCTTC	CASSEGQGWYGYTF
TRBJ2-1	.	TRBV25-1	.	TGTGCCAGCAGTGAATATCAGGGGCTAGATTATAATGAGCAGTTCTTC	CASSEYQGLDYNEQFF
TRBJ2-3	TRBD2	TRBV6-6	.	TGTGCCAGCAGCCCACTAGCGGGGGATCGCACAGATACGCAGTATTTT	CASSPLAGDRTDTQYF
TRBJ2-2	.	TRBV7-9	.	TGTGCCAGCAGCCCTGCGGCCGGGGAGCTGTTTTTT	CASSPAAGELFF
TRBJ2-1	TRBD2	TRBV27	.	TGTGCCAGCAGTTTATCGGCCGGGGGAGCGGGGGTCTACAATGAGCAGTTCTTC	CASSLSAGGAGVYNEQFF
TRBJ1-5	TRBD1	TRBV30	.	TGTGCCTGGAAGGGAATCGGGACAGGGAATCAGCCCCAGCATTTT	CAWKGIGTGNQPQHF
TRBJ1-5	.	TRBV19	once	TGTGCCAGTAGTATGGTGTCGGCAGGGGATCAGCCCCAGCATTTT	CASSMVSAGDQPQHF
TRBJ2-7	TRBD2	TRBV29-1	.	TGCAGCGTTGAAGAGACTAGCGGGATTAGGTACGAGCAGTACTTC	CSVEETSGIRYEQYF
TRBJ1-1	.	TRBV10-2	.	TGCGCCAGCGGGCTGGCGGGTGGCACTGAAGCTTTCTTT	CASGLAGGTEAFF
TRBJ2-7	.	TRBV29-1	once	TGCAGCGTTGAAGATGGAACAGGGCTAGGCGAGCAGTACTTC	CSVEDGTGLGEQYF
TRBJ2-7	.	TRBV19	.	TGTGCCAGTAGTACCGGGACATTCAACGAGCAGTACTTC	CASSTGTFNEQYF
TRBJ1-1	.	TRBV7-8	.	TGTGCCAGCCGAGGGGGGGGACACACTGAAGCTTTCTTT	CASRGGGHTEAFF
TRBJ1-5	.	TRBV7-2	.	TGTGCCAGCAGCCTCCTGAGTAGCAATCAGCCCCAGCATTTT	CASSLLSSNQPQHF